Here is one T cell receptor beta chain with its context. This record belongs to a study of blood T cell repertoires in COVID-19. The overall study: Sample material is recorded as cDNA or gDNA derived from T cells, B-cell-depleted T cells, or PBMCs.

The CDR3 runs 18 residues. Germline CDR1 reads LGHNA; CDR2 reads YSLEER. With V trimmed by 4 bases and J by 8 bases, 15 bases remained unmatched. Generated by immunoSEQ multiplex PCR, the TCRdb table keeps only in-frame clones and is missing some. Counted here are about 73,000 clones, about 83% occurring once; the ten biggest clones make up less than 6.5%. This sequence originates from a man aged 50-60 years with active COVID-19. Sequenced input: peripheral blood. The chain employs TRBV4-3 and TRBJ2-1; TRBD2 agrees at 12 bases. The CDR3: CASSRTSGNPPGDDEQFF. CDR3 bases: TGCGCCAGCAGCCGGACTAGCGGGAATCCCCCAGGGGACGATGAGCAGTTCTTC.